This TCR beta chain was recovered during a study of PD-1 blockade in classical Hodgkin lymphoma. A single count supports this clone. Its specificity is not known. CDR1 is MNHEY, CDR2 SVGAGI, per germline. The CDR3 is made up of 16 amino acids. Trimming pared 0 bases from V and 3 bases from J, leaving 14 bases between. Following autologous stem cell transplantation, relapse occurred in every patient, and exposure to brentuximab vedotin varied. Best responses included complete response and partial response; otherwise, the best response was progressive disease. Whole-study findings and limits: Newly diagnosed patients reportedly had lower baseline TCR diversity than healthy donors. Only CD4+ TCR diversity, not CD8+, had risen significantly by C4D1.

The method was immunoSEQ multiplex PCR; TCRdb's version includes in-frame clones alone and lacks a portion of them. The sample contains 40,000 or so clones, about 77% of which appear only once. The source was peripheral blood mononuclear cells (PBMCs), collected at baseline. The sequence derives from a human donor with classical Hodgkin lymphoma. This sequence joins TRBV6-5 and TRBJ1-2; D is undetermined. The CDR3 DNA sequence: TGTGCCAGCAGTTACTCGAAAGAAACGGGCGACTATGGCTACACCTTC. This gives the protein CASSYSKETGDYGYTF.